This T cell receptor beta chain is drawn from a study of T-cell reconstitution after alpha-beta-depleted transplantation in children. Overall study results and limits: The authors attributed T-cell counts and diversity one year after transplant mostly to newly produced T cells. The study traced high day-60 TCRbeta diversity in some patients to surviving recipient T cells and thymic progenitors. Expanded clones from the graft, numbering several hundred, reportedly supplied alpha-beta T cells about two months after transplant.

In germline, CDR1 is KGHSH, CDR2 LQKENI. Trimming removed 2 bases from V and 6 bases from J, with 17 bases in between. The CDR3 has 15 residues. Molecular barcoding with unique molecular identifiers was used for the TCRbeta library. TCRdb passed the PCR reads through MiXCR, listing each CDR3 protein once. In the table there are about 980,000 distinct CDR3 sequences, about 29% of which are singletons. To note about this clonotype: Its antigen is currently unknown.

This TCR was sampled from a boy in the first two years of life who had a stem cell transplant for SCID, so the T cells may come from the graft donor. The V call is TRBV18, the J call TRBJ2-7; D is uncertain. The specimen was PBMCs, mostly from graft donor cells, collected 360 days after TCRalphabeta/CD19-depleted stem cell transplant. Here the CDR3 reads CASSPLGSQVVEQYF. CDR3 nucleotide sequence: TGTGCCAGCTCACCATTGGGGTCGCAGGTGGTCGAGCAGTACTTC. The full variable domain, rest sourced from reference TRBV18 and TRBJ2-7, is NAGVMQNPRHLVRRRGQEARLRCSPMKGHSHVYWYRQLPEEGLKFMVYLQKENIIDESGMPKERFSAEFPKEGPSILRIQQVVRGDSAAYFCASSPLGSQVVEQYFGPGTRLTVT.